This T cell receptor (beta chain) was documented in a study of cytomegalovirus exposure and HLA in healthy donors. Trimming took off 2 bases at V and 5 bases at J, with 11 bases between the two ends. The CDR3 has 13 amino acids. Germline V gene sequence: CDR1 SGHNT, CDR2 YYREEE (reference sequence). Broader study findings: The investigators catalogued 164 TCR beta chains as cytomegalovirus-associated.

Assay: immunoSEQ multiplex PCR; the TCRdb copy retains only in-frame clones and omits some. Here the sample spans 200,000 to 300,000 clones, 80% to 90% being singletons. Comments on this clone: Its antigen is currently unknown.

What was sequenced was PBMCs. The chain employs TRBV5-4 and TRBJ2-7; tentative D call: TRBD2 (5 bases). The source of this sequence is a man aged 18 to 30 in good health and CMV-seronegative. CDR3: CASSLRVGDEQYF. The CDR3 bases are TGTGCCAGCAGCTTACGAGTCGGGGACGAGCAGTACTTC.